A single TCR beta chain is shown here with its context. The sample comes from a study of blood T cells in healthy people across ages. The use of a sample-barcoded 5' primer and a J-beta primer mix characterized a second PCR of about 7 to 12 cycles. Each CDR3 protein is one row after TCRdb ran MiXCR on the 5' RACE reads. The sample lists over 1,500,000 distinct CDR3 sequences; about 49% were seen once. The germline V gene encodes CDR1 DFQATT and CDR2 SNEGSKA (reference sequence). CDR3 length: 14 amino acids. The trim removed 8 bases at V and 0 bases at J, leaving 8 bases unmatched. The sample consisted of blood. This sequence joins TRBV20-1 and TRBJ2-3; 7 nucleotides align to TRBD2. This receptor was taken from a middle-aged woman in good health. The CDR3 reads CSSRRRGSTDTQYF. The CDR3, as DNA: TGCAGTTCCAGACGGCGGGGGAGCACAGATACGCAGTATTTT.